The rows below give T cell receptor beta chains drawn from one sample of a study of radiotherapy plus CTLA-4 blockade in lung cancer. Sequencing used immunoSEQ multiplex PCR; TCRdb keeps in-frame clones, though not all of them. This table has about 97,000 clones, under 85% appearing once. Source: peripheral blood, taken from a patient treated with radiotherapy plus ipilimumab. The receptors were sampled from a human donor with non-small cell lung cancer who had a partial response to radiotherapy plus ipilimumab. Some clones in this sample may be carry-over from other donors' samples. The CDR3 runs from the conserved cysteine through the conserved F or W. The D gene is left open where the match is weak. The size of a clone is reported for some rows only, either as once, few or many, or as a class for expanded clones.

D	V	size	J	CDR3	DNA
TRBD1	TRBV5-6	-	TRBJ2-3	CASSLAGGKSTQYF	TGTGCCAGCAGCTTGGCAGGGGGTAAGAGTACGCAGTATTTT
-	TRBV28	-	TRBJ1-6	CASSPGVQGFSPLHF	TGTGCCAGCAGTCCGGGCGTACAGGGATTTTCACCCCTCCACTTT
TRBD1	TRBV19	-	TRBJ2-6	CASSIGSPGQRFSVLTF	TGTGCCAGTAGTATAGGGTCCCCGGGACAGAGATTCTCAGTCCTGACTTTC
-	TRBV11-2	-	TRBJ2-1	CASRDRRAYNEQFF	TGTGCCAGCAGGGATAGGAGGGCCTACAATGAGCAGTTCTTC
TRBD2	TRBV19	-	TRBJ2-7	CASSHTASGSYEQYF	TGTGCCAGTAGTCATACGGCTAGCGGGAGCTACGAGCAGTACTTC
TRBD1	TRBV18	-	TRBJ1-5	CASSPERTGYSNQPQHF	TGTGCCAGCTCACCAGAAAGGACAGGCTATAGCAATCAGCCCCAGCATTTT
-	TRBV15	-	TRBJ1-4	CATQAGSNEKLFF	TGTGCCACTCAAGCAGGGTCTAATGAAAAACTGTTTTTT
TRBD2	TRBV6-1	-	TRBJ2-3	CASSETIAGGTDTQYF	TGTGCCAGCAGTGAAACAATAGCGGGTGGCACAGATACGCAGTATTTT
-	TRBV29-1	few	TRBJ2-3	CSVGLQGITDTQYF	TGCAGCGTTGGTTTGCAGGGTATTACAGATACGCAGTATTTT
-	TRBV29-1	-	TRBJ1-2	CSVEGGRSRNYGYTF	TGCAGCGTTGAAGGGGGCCGGAGCAGAAACTATGGCTACACCTTC
-	TRBV13	-	TRBJ2-1	CASSPKLAFHNEQFF	TGTGCCAGCAGCCCAAAGCTAGCGTTCCACAATGAGCAGTTCTTC
-	TRBV5-6	few	TRBJ1-6	CASSLDRNNSPLHF	TGTGCCAGCAGCTTGGACAGGAATAATTCACCCCTCCACTTT
TRBD1	TRBV7-6	once	TRBJ2-1	CASSLKAPGQGSNEQFF	TGTGCCAGCAGCTTAAAGGCCCCGGGACAGGGGAGTAATGAGCAGTTCTTC
TRBD2	TRBV7-2	-	TRBJ2-6	CASSLSGGRSGANVLTF	TGTGCCAGCTCCCTTAGCGGGGGGAGGTCTGGGGCCAACGTCCTGACTTTC
-	TRBV10-3	medium-sized	TRBJ1-1	CAISEVPGLAEAFF	TGTGCCATCAGTGAGGTCCCAGGATTGGCTGAAGCTTTCTTT
-	TRBV6-1	-	TRBJ2-4	CASSDRRGIQYF	TGTGCCAGCAGTGACCGCCGGGGCATTCAGTACTTC
-	TRBV23-1	-	TRBJ2-4	CASSQSAPLAKNIQYF	TGCGCCAGCAGTCAATCAGCACCTTTAGCCAAAAACATTCAGTACTTC
TRBD2	TRBV11-3	-	TRBJ2-1	CASSPRGGPNEQFF	TGTGCCAGCAGCCCCCGGGGAGGGCCCAATGAGCAGTTCTTC
TRBD2	TRBV6-1	-	TRBJ2-7	CASSRRGSGSHEQYF	TGTGCCAGCAGCCGTCGGGGTAGCGGGAGCCACGAGCAGTACTTC
TRBD1	TRBV5-1	-	TRBJ1-2	CASSEGTGLYGYTF	TGCGCCAGCAGCGAGGGGACAGGGTTATATGGCTACACCTTC
-	TRBV11-3	few	TRBJ2-5	CASSLGAGGTTQETQYF	TGTGCCAGCAGCTTAGGTGCGGGCGGGACGACCCAAGAGACCCAGTACTTC
-	TRBV29-1	once	TRBJ2-7	CSVEDGSRRATF	TGCAGCGTTGAAGATGGTAGTAGGAGGGCGACTTTC
-	TRBV11-2	once	TRBJ1-3	CASSSIPHGRDTIYF	TGTGCCAGCAGCTCTATACCTCATGGGCGAGACACCATATATTTT
TRBD1	TRBV18	-	TRBJ1-2	CASSSTRTGTGLYGYTF	TGTGCCAGTTCATCCACAAGAACAGGGACAGGCCTCTATGGCTACACCTTC
-	TRBV5-1	-	TRBJ1-2	CASSLFGVDSEFYGYTF	TGCGCCAGCAGCTTGTTCGGGGTGGACAGCGAGTTCTATGGCTACACCTTC
TRBD1	TRBV5-5	-	TRBJ1-6	CASSSGTGGYSPLHF	TGTGCCAGCAGCTCGGGGACAGGGGGCTATTCACCCCTCCACTTT
-	TRBV10-3	few	TRBJ1-2	CAISEVRDTSYTF	TGTGCCATCAGTGAGGTCCGGGACACGAGTTACACCTTC
TRBD1	TRBV2	-	TRBJ2-5	CASSGDRATSRETQYF	TGTGCCAGCAGTGGGGACAGGGCAACTAGCCGGGAGACCCAGTACTTC
TRBD2	TRBV28	-	TRBJ2-3	CASSRAGGSSPDTQYF	TGTGCCAGCAGCAGAGCGGGGGGGTCATCCCCAGATACGCAGTATTTT
TRBD1	TRBV2	-	TRBJ1-2	CASTFSDRALGYTF	TGTGCCAGCACATTCTCCGACAGGGCGTTGGGCTACACCTTC
-	TRBV7-2	few	TRBJ1-2	CASSSNWGDYGYTF	TGTGCCAGCAGCTCTAATTGGGGGGACTATGGCTACACCTTC
-	TRBV6-1	-	TRBJ1-5	CASSQTGISNQPQHF	TGTGCCAGCAGTCAAACAGGGATTAGCAATCAGCCCCAGCATTTT
TRBD1	TRBV4-1	-	TRBJ2-3	CASSQDGTGARTDTQYF	TGCGCCAGCAGCCAAGACGGGACAGGGGCCCGCACAGATACGCAGTATTTT
TRBD1	TRBV28	-	TRBJ2-4	CASRFQGDQNIQYF	TGTGCCAGCAGGTTTCAGGGGGATCAAAACATTCAGTACTTC
TRBD1	TRBV6-4	-	TRBJ2-1	CASSGQGDNEQFF	TGTGCCAGCAGTGGGCAGGGGGACAATGAGCAGTTCTTC
TRBD1	TRBV27	-	TRBJ1-5	CASRRLQGGGNQPQHF	TGTGCCAGCAGACGTCTCCAGGGGGGAGGCAATCAGCCCCAGCATTTT
-	TRBV2	few	TRBJ2-7	CAIARSPSYEQYF	TGTGCCATTGCCAGGTCCCCCTCCTACGAGCAGTACTTC
-	TRBV9	-	TRBJ1-5	CASSPRGDASNQPQHF	TGTGCCAGCAGCCCCCGGGGGGATGCAAGCAATCAGCCCCAGCATTTT
TRBD1	TRBV6-6	few	TRBJ1-2	CASSLGQGGYGYTF	TGTGCCAGCAGCTTGGGACAGGGAGGGTATGGCTACACCTTC
-	TRBV7-3	-	TRBJ2-6	CASSSTGGAGANVLTF	TGTGCCAGCAGCTCCACAGGGGGGGCAGGGGCCAACGTCCTGACTTTC
TRBD1	TRBV10-2	-	TRBJ2-7	CASSKPGQGRGEQYF	TGCGCCAGCAGTAAACCGGGACAGGGGAGAGGCGAGCAGTACTTC
-	TRBV19	-	TRBJ2-1	CASSITRPLSAYNEQFF	TGTGCCAGTAGTATAACCCGACCCTTGAGCGCCTACAATGAGCAGTTCTTC
TRBD1	TRBV5-4	-	TRBJ2-2	CASSLDGTDNTGELFF	TGTGCCAGCAGCTTAGACGGGACAGACAACACCGGGGAGCTGTTTTTT
TRBD1	TRBV9	-	TRBJ1-2	CASRGNEGAGYGYTF	TGTGCCAGCAGAGGCAACGAGGGGGCGGGCTATGGCTACACCTTC
TRBD2	TRBV5-1	-	TRBJ2-3	CASSLVTSITDTQYF	TGCGCCAGCAGCTTGGTGACTAGCATCACAGATACGCAGTATTTT
-	TRBV18	-	TRBJ2-5	CASSPNLDSQETQYF	TGTGCCAGCTCACCAAACTTAGACAGCCAAGAGACCCAGTACTTC
TRBD1	TRBV11-3	-	TRBJ2-5	CASTGQGSETQYF	TGTGCCAGCACCGGACAGGGTTCCGAGACCCAGTACTTC
TRBD2	TRBV13	-	TRBJ2-3	CASSPRTSGTDTQYF	TGTGCCAGCAGCCCAAGGACTAGCGGCACAGATACGCAGTATTTT
-	TRBV20-1	-	TRBJ1-2	CSGTGDGYTF	TGCAGTGGGACGGGGGACGGCTACACCTTC
TRBD1	TRBV5-1	-	TRBJ1-1	CASSTRTGREGAFF	TGCGCCAGCAGCACTCGGACAGGGCGTGAGGGTGCTTTCTTT
-	TRBV11-3	-	TRBJ2-7	CASSPPGIGEQYF	TGTGCCAGCAGCCCGCCGGGGATAGGAGAGCAGTACTTC
TRBD1	TRBV28	-	TRBJ2-7	CASSWVRQGGYEQYF	TGTGCCAGCAGTTGGGTCCGACAGGGCGGCTACGAGCAGTACTTC
-	TRBV7-2	once	TRBJ2-2	CASSALQANTGELFF	TGTGCCAGCAGCGCACTACAGGCGAACACCGGGGAGCTGTTTTTT
-	TRBV19	-	TRBJ2-5	CASSINRLQETQYF	TGTGCCAGTAGTATTAACAGGCTCCAAGAGACCCAGTACTTC
TRBD1	TRBV18	-	TRBJ2-5	CASSPTGETQYF	TGTGCCAGCTCGCCGACAGGGGAGACCCAGTACTTC
TRBD2	TRBV19	-	TRBJ2-1	CASSMGGSYNEQFF	TGTGCCAGTAGTATGGGGGGGAGTTATAATGAGCAGTTCTTC
-	TRBV7-9	-	TRBJ1-2	CASSVHTGANYGYTF	TGTGCCAGCAGCGTCCATACGGGGGCTAACTATGGCTACACCTTC
-	TRBV21-1	-	TRBJ2-1	CGLNRLAFNNEQFF	TGTGGGTTGAACCGACTAGCATTTAACAATGAGCAGTTCTTC
-	TRBV19	few	TRBJ1-3	CASSKTYSSGNTIYF	TGTGCCAGTAGCAAAACCTACAGCTCTGGAAACACCATATATTTT